This T cell receptor (beta chain) was recovered during a study of cytomegalovirus exposure and HLA in healthy donors. CDR3 length: 16 amino acids. CDR1 and CDR2 (germline): SQVTM, ANQGSEA. Trimming stripped 4 bases from V and 5 bases from J, with 23 bases between. Primers included in the PCR were 60 Vbeta and 13 Jbeta primers. Sequenced by immunoSEQ multiplex PCR; TCRdb stores in-frame clones only, minus some. The profile covers over 200,000 clones, with 80% to 90% appearing a single time and 0.9% to 1.1% taken by the ten largest. Comments on this clone: Antigen unknown.

Broader study findings: Common viral pathogens (according to a later analysis) appeared linked to several of the most significant clusters. Earlier analysis yielded a pattern in which most TCR beta V segments were productive about 87% or about 30% of the time. Within the data, a cluster of highly shared sequence variants was likely a sequencing artifact.

What was sequenced was PBMCs. J is TRBJ2-5 and V is TRBV29-1; possible D gene TRBD2, 6 bases. This sequence originates from a woman aged 18-29 years in good health and CMV-seronegative. The CDR3 loop is CSVGLGGFGAGETQYF. The CDR3 bases are TGCAGCGTTGGACTAGGTGGTTTCGGGGCTGGGGAGACCCAGTACTTC. Complete variable domain (other parts from reference TRBV29-1 and TRBJ2-5): SAVISQKPSRDICQRGTSLTIQCQVDSQVTMMFWYRQQPGQSLTLIATANQGSEATYESGFVIDKFPISRPNLTFSTLTVSNMSPEDSSIYLCSVGLGGFGAGETQYFGPGTRLLVL.